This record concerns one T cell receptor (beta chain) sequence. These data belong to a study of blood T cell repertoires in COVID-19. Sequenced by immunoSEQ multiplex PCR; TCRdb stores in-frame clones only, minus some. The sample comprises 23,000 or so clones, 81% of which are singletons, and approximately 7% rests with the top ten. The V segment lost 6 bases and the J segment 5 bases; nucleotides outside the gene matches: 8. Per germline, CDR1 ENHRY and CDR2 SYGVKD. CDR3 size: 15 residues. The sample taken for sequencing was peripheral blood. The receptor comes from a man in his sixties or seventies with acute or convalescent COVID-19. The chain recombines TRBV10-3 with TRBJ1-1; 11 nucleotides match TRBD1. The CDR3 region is CAIRDGQGARTEAFF. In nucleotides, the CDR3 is TGTGCCATCAGGGACGGACAGGGGGCGCGAACTGAAGCTTTCTTT.